These T cell receptor beta chains were read from a single sample in a study of blood T cells in healthy people across ages. Using its own MiXCR run on the 5' RACE reads, TCRdb lists one record per CDR3 protein. The sample has 1.5 million to 2 million distinct CDR3 sequences; approximately 30% are singletons. Sequencing was performed on blood. The receptors originated from a woman between 25 and 40 years old in good health. The CDR3 runs from the conserved cysteine through the conserved F or W. Fields, in order: D gene, V gene, clone size, CDR3 length, J gene, CDR3 DNA, CDR3 protein. The D gene is left open where the match is weak. Clone size is stated in some rows and not others, as once, few, many or a class when expanded.

d_gene: .
v_gene: TRBV7-2
abundance: .
len: 17
j_gene: TRBJ2-1
CDR3nt: TGTGCCAGCAGCGTCCAAAGCGGAGCATTTAACCACAATGAGCAGTTCTTC
CDR3aa: CASSVQSGAFNHNEQFF

d_gene: .
v_gene: TRBV7-2
abundance: few
len: 17
j_gene: TRBJ2-1
CDR3nt: TGTGCCAGTAGCCCCGCCGGGGGAGCGTTTCTTTACACTGAGCAGTTCTTC
CDR3aa: CASSPAGGAFLYTEQFF

d_gene: TRBD2
v_gene: TRBV6-2/TRBV6-3
abundance: few
len: 16
j_gene: TRBJ2-5
CDR3nt: TGTGCCAGCAGTTACGGACTAGCGGCTTCCCAAGAGACCCAGTACTTC
CDR3aa: CASSYGLAASQETQYF

d_gene: .
v_gene: TRBV5-1
abundance: .
len: 14
j_gene: TRBJ2-1
CDR3nt: TGCGCCAGCAGCTTGGAAACAGGGACGAATGAGCAGTTCTTC
CDR3aa: CASSLETGTNEQFF

d_gene: .
v_gene: TRBV6-5
abundance: many
len: 18
j_gene: TRBJ2-6
CDR3nt: TGTGCCAGCAGTTACGGCGGGGTCCAGATCTCTGGGGCCAACGTCCTGACTTTC
CDR3aa: CASSYGGVQISGANVLTF

d_gene: .
v_gene: TRBV5-1
abundance: .
len: 13
j_gene: TRBJ2-1
CDR3nt: TGCGCCAGCAGCTTGGCCAAGGTGGAAGAGCAGTTCTTC
CDR3aa: CASSLAKVEEQFF

d_gene: .
v_gene: TRBV11-2
abundance: .
len: 15
j_gene: TRBJ1-2
CDR3nt: TGTGCCAGCAGCCCCGAGAGGGGATCTTACTATGGCTACACCTTC
CDR3aa: CASSPERGSYYGYTF

d_gene: TRBD2
v_gene: TRBV7-9
abundance: .
len: 16
j_gene: TRBJ2-2
CDR3nt: TGTGCCAGCAGCCCCCCTAGCGGGGTTAACACCGGGGAGCTGTTTTTT
CDR3aa: CASSPPSGVNTGELFF

d_gene: .
v_gene: TRBV7-2
abundance: .
len: 15
j_gene: TRBJ2-7
CDR3nt: TGTGCCAGCAGCACCCGGGATGCAAGCTCCTACGAGCAGTACTTC
CDR3aa: CASSTRDASSYEQYF

d_gene: .
v_gene: TRBV12-3/TRBV12-4
abundance: .
len: 15
j_gene: TRBJ1-2
CDR3nt: TGTGCCAGCAGTTTAGGGGCAGGGGCCCCATATGGCTACACCTTC
CDR3aa: CASSLGAGAPYGYTF

d_gene: TRBD1
v_gene: TRBV29-1
abundance: .
len: 15
j_gene: TRBJ1-2
CDR3nt: TGCAGCGTTGAGAATCCGGGACAGTCTAACTATGGCTACACCTTC
CDR3aa: CSVENPGQSNYGYTF

d_gene: .
v_gene: TRBV27
abundance: .
len: 14
j_gene: TRBJ2-3
CDR3nt: TGTGCCAGCAGTTTTATTGACGGAACAGATACGCAGTATTTT
CDR3aa: CASSFIDGTDTQYF

d_gene: .
v_gene: TRBV6-6
abundance: many
len: 13
j_gene: TRBJ2-7
CDR3nt: TGTGCCAGCAGTAACTGGTGGAGCTACGAGCAGTACTTC
CDR3aa: CASSNWWSYEQYF

d_gene: TRBD2
v_gene: TRBV20-1
abundance: .
len: 20
j_gene: TRBJ2-1
CDR3nt: TGCAGTGCTAGACCTCCCTCCGGTAGCGGGGGCCGAGGCTCCTACAATGAGCAGTTCTTC
CDR3aa: CSARPPSGSGGRGSYNEQFF

d_gene: .
v_gene: TRBV5-1
abundance: .
len: 15
j_gene: TRBJ2-3
CDR3nt: TGCGCCAGCAGCCCACGACAGACGGGGGCAGATACGCAGTATTTT
CDR3aa: CASSPRQTGADTQYF

d_gene: TRBD2
v_gene: TRBV7-9
abundance: .
len: 14
j_gene: TRBJ2-1
CDR3nt: TGTGCCAGTCCAGAGGGACTAGGAAACAATGAGCAGTTCTTC
CDR3aa: CASPEGLGNNEQFF

d_gene: .
v_gene: TRBV18
abundance: .
len: 16
j_gene: TRBJ1-5
CDR3nt: TGTGCCAGCTCGTCGACAGAGACCTATAGCAATCAGCCCCAGCATTTT
CDR3aa: CASSSTETYSNQPQHF

d_gene: .
v_gene: TRBV5-1
abundance: .
len: 13
j_gene: TRBJ2-1
CDR3nt: TGCGCCAGCAGCCAAGGGTCAGTAAATGAGCAGTTCTTC
CDR3aa: CASSQGSVNEQFF

d_gene: TRBD2
v_gene: TRBV12-3/TRBV12-4
abundance: few
len: 16
j_gene: TRBJ2-7
CDR3nt: TGTGCCAGCAGTTCCAGGACTAGCGGGAGGATCTACGAGCAGTACTTC
CDR3aa: CASSSRTSGRIYEQYF

d_gene: TRBD2
v_gene: TRBV20-1
abundance: .
len: 14
j_gene: TRBJ2-3
CDR3nt: TGCAGTGCTAGAGATGCGGGGGGCACAGATACGCAGTATTTT
CDR3aa: CSARDAGGTDTQYF

d_gene: TRBD2
v_gene: TRBV3-1
abundance: .
len: 14
j_gene: TRBJ2-7
CDR3nt: TGTGCCAGCAGCCCTCATCTAGCGGGCGGAGAGCAGTACTTC
CDR3aa: CASSPHLAGGEQYF

d_gene: .
v_gene: TRBV4-1
abundance: few
len: 15
j_gene: TRBJ1-1
CDR3nt: TGCGCCAGCAGCGACGCTCACAGGGTAGGGACTGAAGCTTTCTTT
CDR3aa: CASSDAHRVGTEAFF

d_gene: TRBD1
v_gene: TRBV9
abundance: .
len: 16
j_gene: TRBJ2-1
CDR3nt: TGTGCCAGCAGCGTAGTCGGGACAGGGCGTGACAATGAGCAGTTCTTC
CDR3aa: CASSVVGTGRDNEQFF

d_gene: .
v_gene: TRBV7-9
abundance: many
len: 17
j_gene: TRBJ2-1
CDR3nt: TGTGCCAGCAGCTTAGCGTTACAGCCCAGCTCCTACAATGAGCAGTTCTTC
CDR3aa: CASSLALQPSSYNEQFF

d_gene: .
v_gene: TRBV6-2/TRBV6-3
abundance: .
len: 14
j_gene: TRBJ1-1
CDR3nt: TGTGCCAGCAGTCCCTTTTCGGATAACACTGAAGCTTTCTTT
CDR3aa: CASSPFSDNTEAFF

d_gene: TRBD1
v_gene: TRBV12-3/TRBV12-4
abundance: few
len: 15
j_gene: TRBJ2-7
CDR3nt: TGTGCCAGCAGGGAAGGGACAGAAATTCCCTACGAGCAGTACTTC
CDR3aa: CASREGTEIPYEQYF

d_gene: .
v_gene: TRBV4-3
abundance: .
len: 15
j_gene: TRBJ1-1
CDR3nt: TGCGCCAGCAGCCAAGTCTCTCGGCGGGACACTGAAGCTTTCTTT
CDR3aa: CASSQVSRRDTEAFF

d_gene: TRBD2
v_gene: TRBV6-2/TRBV6-3
abundance: many
len: 14
j_gene: TRBJ2-7
CDR3nt: TGTGCCAGCCAGCTAGCGGGAGGGCCCTACGAGCAGTACTTC
CDR3aa: CASQLAGGPYEQYF

d_gene: .
v_gene: TRBV5-1
abundance: .
len: 15
j_gene: TRBJ1-4
CDR3nt: TGCGCCAGCAGCTTGGGAGGCGGCCGAAATGAAAAACTGTTTTTT
CDR3aa: CASSLGGGRNEKLFF

d_gene: .
v_gene: TRBV29-1
abundance: .
len: 12
j_gene: TRBJ1-2
CDR3nt: TGCAGCGTTGACCCGGCTAACTATGGCTACACCTTC
CDR3aa: CSVDPANYGYTF

d_gene: .
v_gene: TRBV29-1
abundance: .
len: 14
j_gene: TRBJ2-7
CDR3nt: TGCAGCGTTGAAGAGGTGGGGACCACCTACGAGCAGTACTTC
CDR3aa: CSVEEVGTTYEQYF

d_gene: .
v_gene: TRBV29-1
abundance: many
len: 13
j_gene: TRBJ2-3
CDR3nt: TGCAGCGTTGGACCCCCCCCAGGAGATACGCAGTATTTT
CDR3aa: CSVGPPPGDTQYF

d_gene: TRBD1
v_gene: TRBV20-1
abundance: .
len: 14
j_gene: TRBJ2-5
CDR3nt: TGCAGTGCTATAGGACAGGGAGGTGAAGAGACCCAGTACTTC
CDR3aa: CSAIGQGGEETQYF

d_gene: .
v_gene: TRBV5-6
abundance: few
len: 13
j_gene: TRBJ2-7
CDR3nt: TGTGCCAGCAGCTACAGACCCCCCTACGAGCAGTACTTC
CDR3aa: CASSYRPPYEQYF

d_gene: .
v_gene: TRBV7-2
abundance: .
len: 16
j_gene: TRBJ2-2
CDR3nt: TGTGCCAGCAGCTTAGTGCGGCGGAGGAACACCGGGGAGCTGTTTTTT
CDR3aa: CASSLVRRRNTGELFF

d_gene: .
v_gene: TRBV12-3/TRBV12-4
abundance: .
len: 14
j_gene: TRBJ1-2
CDR3nt: TGTGCCAGCAGTCTACAGGACAGTAACTATGGCTACACCTTC
CDR3aa: CASSLQDSNYGYTF

d_gene: .
v_gene: TRBV29-1
abundance: few
len: 15
j_gene: TRBJ1-2
CDR3nt: TGCAGCGTTGATAGGAGACAGGAAGCTAACTATGGCTACACCTTC
CDR3aa: CSVDRRQEANYGYTF